This TCR beta chain comes out of a study of identical twins listed by TCRdb under 2016. Looking at the study overall: The study deep-sequenced TCR alpha and beta repertoires from monozygotic twins, unrelated adults of various ages and cord blood to test whether fetal clonotypes persist. To rule out contamination, replicate twin experiments were performed at different times with different library preparation protocols. The paper's findings and limits, for the study overall: Because the same donors could not be followed over many years, conclusions were based on cross-sectional statistical analysis. Invariant T cells such as MAIT and iNKT could partly confound zero-insertion analyses, although diverse VJ usage argued against such confounding for most clonotypes. Compared with coincidental sharing between unrelated individuals, out-of-frame TCR alpha sequences shared between twins had an excess of sequences with low generation probability. Abundant cord blood beta clonotypes had fewer insertions, young adult naive repertoires showed a similar but weaker trend, and memory repertoires showed no such trend. The excess sharing between twins in beta out-of-frame sequences was weaker because fewer shared sequences reduced the signal-to-noise ratio. Recombination models systematically underestimated out-of-frame TCR alpha sharing in monozygotic twins but agreed with sharing between unrelated individuals.

Every donor in the study was a healthy Caucasian. The twin cohort comprised three pairs of female monozygotic twins, all aged about 18 to 30 years. Positive isolation kits from Invitrogen were used to isolate CD4+ and CD8+ T cell populations. Library prep was done by 5' RACE. The data were produced on an Illumina HiSeq 2000. Template switching introduced a universal primer binding site; the final cDNA contained a unique molecular identifier, enabling accurate counting of TCR cDNA molecules. Specific primers in the conserved constant-segment region were used to synthesize first-strand cDNA for the TCR alpha and beta chains. To control for contamination, every cDNA library was double barcoded, receiving both a SMART-Mk sample barcode and Illumina barcodes. Two successive PCR steps introduced TruSeq adapter sequences along with Illumina sample barcodes. The Illumina HiSeq platform was used with custom primers to sequence TCR alpha and beta cDNA libraries. The paper's data handling went like this. MiGEC was used to process raw reads and extract unique molecular identifiers, and MiXCR was used to find CDR3 positions. For each individual, recombination models were inferred using an EM algorithm with the repgenHMM and IGoR tools. The tcR package in R was used for shared clonotype analysis, with sharing normalized by the product of cloneset sizes. To study raw recombination free of thymic and clonal selection effects, out-of-frame nonproductive sequences were analyzed. In TCRdb, the public reads were trimmed at Q25 with fastp and aligned with MiXCR, with productive beta chains retained. Rows with one shared CDR3 protein collapse into an entry with the most common genes and DNA. For this entry, the V and J calls and clone size follow TCRdb and not the study's own pipeline. Across this sample there are hundreds of thousands of distinct CDR3 sequences, with 20% to 25% seen only once. The ten most abundant clones make up just under 3% of the sample.

Unmatched junction bases come to 7, with V trimmed by 3 bases and J by 5 bases. The germline V gene specifies SGDLS as CDR1 and YYNGEE as CDR2. From the cysteine through the phenylalanine, the CDR3 covers 15 amino acids. The DNA shown is the 45-base CDR3, in frame from base 1. The sample holds a few counts of this clonotype. The specificity of this receptor is unknown. Base qualities are not recorded, but no much larger clone differs from it by a single base. Separately, the same data were catalogued under a study of T cells expressing NK-cell markers. From that second study: TCR beta-chain repertoires were profiled in sorted CD3+CD56+NKG2C+, CD3+CD56+NKG2C- and CD3+CD56-NKG2C+ T-cell subsets from several donors. Among the eight sequenced donors, only one was HCMV-seronegative, while the other seven were HCMV-seropositive. To restrict sorting to alphabetaTCR-expressing T cells, an anti-gammadeltaTCR antibody was added in several experiments. In more than five donors, the dominant CD3+CD56+NKG2C+ clonotypes were found to rank among the top 10 CD8+ clonotypes and to make up 1.0-7.0% of CD8+ T cells. Those dominant clonotypes were again the most abundant among CD3+CD56-NKG2C+ cells in a few donors, at about 25-60.1%. Whether the expanded NKG2C-expressing T cell clones were specific for HCMV antigens remained unclear. Randomly selected healthy volunteers, three men and five women, were used as the eight sequenced donors. HCMV-specific IgG was detected in serum with a commercial ELISA kit to determine HCMV serostatus. Reads were demultiplexed and grouped by UMI with MIGEC, and clonotypes were assembled and quantified with MiTCR. To exclude erroneous sequences, any TCR cDNA sequence not supported by at least two reads was discarded. The tcR package was used for downstream repertoire analysis, and clonotypes were matched across fractions by CDR3 nucleotide sequence plus V segment. VDJmatch was used to annotate antigen specificity against VDJdb, with one amino acid substitution in CDR3 permitted.

This receptor chain uses TRBV9 and TRBJ1-4; the central 7 bases match TRBD1. The TCR comes from a woman between 18 and 29 years old in good health. Sequencing input: CD4+ T cells sorted from blood. The bases are TGTGCCAGCAGCGGATACGGGACAGCGAATGAAAAACTGTTTTTT. The encoded protein is CASSGYGTANEKLFF. Joined to the reference TRBV9 and TRBJ1-4 proteins, this CDR3 gives the full variable domain: DSGVTQTPKHLITATGQRVTLRCSPRSGDLSVYWYQQSLDQGLQFLIQYYNGEERAKGNILERFSAQQFPDLHSELNLSSLELGDSALYFCASSGYGTANEKLFFGSGTQLSVL.